The entry below describes one T cell receptor beta chain. Its target is not known. Germline V gene lookup returns CDR1 SGHRS and CDR2 YFSETQ. Trimming removed 0 bases from V and 4 bases from J, with 7 bases in between. The CDR3 loop spans 13 amino acids. Each CDR3 protein is one row after TCRdb ran MiXCR on the 5' RACE reads. The sample shows about 300,000 distinct CDR3 sequences, approximately 19% of them seen only once. This record belongs to a study of T-cell memory formation after mild COVID-19. The study's findings and limits: Whereas later expanders leaned CD4+, clones contracting day 15 to 85 showed a balanced CD4/CD8 makeup. Some SARS-CoV-2-responding clones were already detected in memory before infection. Of the contracting clones, CD4+ ones lay mainly in CM and EM, and CD8+ ones in EMRA. The authors left the SARS-CoV-2 specificity of second-wave clones peaking on day 37 unconfirmed.

The rearrangement links TRBV5-1 to TRBJ1-2; no definite D call. Input material: PBMCs or a T cell subset sorted from them (not recorded which). The source of this sequence is a man aged 18-30 years who had mild COVID-19 (a few samples of this study predate the infection). Cell type and time point are not known. The CDR3 loop reads CASSLDGFYGYTF. Here the CDR3 DNA reads TGCGCCAGCAGCTTGGACGGATTCTATGGCTACACCTTC.